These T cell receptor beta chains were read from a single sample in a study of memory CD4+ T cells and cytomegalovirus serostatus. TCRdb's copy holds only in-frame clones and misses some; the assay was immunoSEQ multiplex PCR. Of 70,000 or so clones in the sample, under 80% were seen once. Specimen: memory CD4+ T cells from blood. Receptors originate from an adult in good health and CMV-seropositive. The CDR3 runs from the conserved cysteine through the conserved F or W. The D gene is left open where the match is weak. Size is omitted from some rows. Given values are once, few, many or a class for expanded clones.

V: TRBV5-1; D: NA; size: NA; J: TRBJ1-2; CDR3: CASSFQGRTYGYTF; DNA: TGCGCCAGCAGCTTTCAGGGGCGGACCTATGGCTACACCTTC
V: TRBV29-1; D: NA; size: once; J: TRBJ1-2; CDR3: CSVEAGVSRYGYTF; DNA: TGCAGCGTTGAAGCAGGGGTCAGTAGGTATGGCTACACCTTC
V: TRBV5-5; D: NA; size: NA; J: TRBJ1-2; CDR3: CASSPLGQDYGYTF; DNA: TGTGCCAGCAGCCCCCTCGGACAAGACTATGGCTACACCTTC
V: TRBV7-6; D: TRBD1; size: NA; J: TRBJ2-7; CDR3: CASSFLDRSPPREQYF; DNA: TGTGCCAGCAGCTTCCTGGACAGGTCCCCACCCCGCGAGCAGTACTTC
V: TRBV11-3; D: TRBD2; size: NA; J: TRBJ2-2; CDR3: CASRRLATTGELFF; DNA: TGTGCCAGCAGGAGACTAGCGACCACCGGGGAGCTGTTTTTT
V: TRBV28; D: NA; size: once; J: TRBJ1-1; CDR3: CASSFAVLTRGTEAFF; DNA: TGTGCCAGCAGTTTTGCGGTTTTAACAAGGGGGACTGAAGCTTTCTTT
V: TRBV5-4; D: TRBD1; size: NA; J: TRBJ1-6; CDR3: CASSQLTGPYRNSPLHF; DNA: TGTGCCAGCAGCCAACTGACAGGGCCCTATAGGAATTCACCCCTCCACTTT
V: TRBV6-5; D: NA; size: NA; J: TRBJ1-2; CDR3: CASSPPGGAGGYTF; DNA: TGTGCCAGCAGTCCCCCGGGAGGGGCGGGTGGCTACACCTTC
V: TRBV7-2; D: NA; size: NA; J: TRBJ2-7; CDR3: CASSPRDYEQYF; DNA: TGTGCCAGCAGCCCGCGGGATTACGAGCAGTACTTC
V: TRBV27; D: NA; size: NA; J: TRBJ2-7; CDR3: CASRPTDPGYEQYF; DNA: TGTGCCAGCAGACCCACTGACCCCGGCTACGAGCAGTACTTC
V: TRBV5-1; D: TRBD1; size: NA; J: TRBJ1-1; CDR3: CASSLAGGGTEAFF; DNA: TGCGCCAGCAGCTTGGCAGGGGGGGGGACTGAAGCTTTCTTT
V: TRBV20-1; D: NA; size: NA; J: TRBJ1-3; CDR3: CSAQTGNTIYF; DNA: TGCAGTGCCCAGACTGGAAACACCATATATTTT
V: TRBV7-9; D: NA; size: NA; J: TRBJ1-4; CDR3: CASSQSRSLREKLFF; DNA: TGTGCCAGCAGCCAGTCAAGGTCCCTTAGAGAAAAACTGTTTTTT
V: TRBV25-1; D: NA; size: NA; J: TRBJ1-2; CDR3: CASRSMSGRVGGYTF; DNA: TGTGCCAGCAGGAGCATGTCGGGCAGGGTGGGCGGCTACACCTTC
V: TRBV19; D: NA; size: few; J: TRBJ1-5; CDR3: CASSMGRFGSRLMRWPQHF; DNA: TGTGCCAGTAGTATGGGTCGTTTTGGCAGCAGGTTAATGAGGTGGCCCCAGCATTTT
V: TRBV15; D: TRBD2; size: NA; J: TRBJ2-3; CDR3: CATSRSIAGGADTQYF; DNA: TGTGCCACCAGCAGGTCTATAGCGGGAGGGGCAGATACGCAGTATTTT
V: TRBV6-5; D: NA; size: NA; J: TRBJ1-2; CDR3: CASRDRFYGYTF; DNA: TGTGCCAGCAGGGACAGATTCTATGGCTACACCTTC
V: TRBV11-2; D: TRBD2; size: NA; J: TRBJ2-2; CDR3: CASSLASGVSGELFF; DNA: TGTGCCAGCAGCTTAGCTAGCGGGGTATCTGGGGAGCTGTTTTTT
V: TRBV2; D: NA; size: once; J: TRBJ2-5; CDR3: CASKGLQETQYF; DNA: TGTGCCAGCAAGGGACTTCAAGAGACCCAGTACTTC
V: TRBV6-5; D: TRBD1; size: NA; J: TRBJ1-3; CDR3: CASTGRGLAGNTIYF; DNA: TGTGCCAGCACCGGAAGGGGGCTTGCTGGAAACACCATATATTTT
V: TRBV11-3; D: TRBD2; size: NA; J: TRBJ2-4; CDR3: CASSSGLAGKGDIQYF; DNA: TGTGCCAGCAGCTCAGGACTAGCGGGGAAAGGAGACATTCAGTACTTC
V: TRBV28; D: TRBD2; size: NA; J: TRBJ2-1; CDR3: CASRTLLAGGYNEQFF; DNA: TGTGCCAGCAGGACCCTACTAGCGGGAGGGTACAATGAGCAGTTCTTC
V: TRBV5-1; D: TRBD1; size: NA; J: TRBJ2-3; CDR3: CASSDTGGTDTQYF; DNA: TGCGCCAGCAGCGACACAGGGGGCACAGATACGCAGTATTTT
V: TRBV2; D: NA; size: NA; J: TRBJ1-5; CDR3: CASTYGGSNQPQHF; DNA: TGTGCCAGCACATACGGGGGAAGCAATCAGCCCCAGCATTTT
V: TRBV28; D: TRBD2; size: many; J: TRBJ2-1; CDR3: CASRASGDHNEQFF; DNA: TGTGCCAGCAGGGCCAGCGGGGATCACAATGAGCAGTTCTTC
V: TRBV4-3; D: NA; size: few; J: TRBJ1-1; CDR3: CASSHSPGVVRYTEAFF; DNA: TGCGCCAGCAGCCATTCCCCAGGGGTGGTAAGATACACTGAAGCTTTCTTT
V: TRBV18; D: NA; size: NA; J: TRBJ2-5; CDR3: CASSRTGGGETQYF; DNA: TGTGCCAGCTCACGTACCGGTGGGGGAGAGACCCAGTACTTC
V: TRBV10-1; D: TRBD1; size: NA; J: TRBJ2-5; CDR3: CASSRQGSGTQYF; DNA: TGCGCCAGCAGCCGACAGGGGTCGGGGACCCAGTACTTC
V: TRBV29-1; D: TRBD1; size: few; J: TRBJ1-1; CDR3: CSGYYGQGTEAFF; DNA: TGCAGCGGCTACTACGGACAGGGGACCGAAGCTTTCTTT
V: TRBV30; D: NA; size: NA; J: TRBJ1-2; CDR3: CAWSRENNRAYGYTF; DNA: TGTGCCTGGAGTCGAGAAAACAACAGGGCCTATGGCTACACCTTC
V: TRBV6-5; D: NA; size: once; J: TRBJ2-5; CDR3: CASTDRGEMETQYF; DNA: TGTGCCAGCACCGACAGAGGGGAGATGGAGACCCAGTACTTC
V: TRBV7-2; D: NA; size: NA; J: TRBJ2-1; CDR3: CASSLGAEYNEQFF; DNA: TGTGCCAGCAGCTTAGGGGCGGAGTACAATGAGCAGTTCTTC
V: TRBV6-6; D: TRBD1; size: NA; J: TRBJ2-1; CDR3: CASSSRGQGAYNEQFF; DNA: TGTGCCAGCAGTTCCCGTGGACAGGGGGCCTACAATGAGCAGTTCTTC
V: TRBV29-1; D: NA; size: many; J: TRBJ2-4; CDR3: CSAGDLKNIQYF; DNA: TGCAGCGCTGGGGACCTCAAAAACATTCAGTACTTC
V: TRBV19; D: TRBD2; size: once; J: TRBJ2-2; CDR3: CASTYGGDSNTGELFF; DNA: TGTGCCAGTACCTATGGGGGGGATTCGAACACCGGGGAGCTGTTTTTT
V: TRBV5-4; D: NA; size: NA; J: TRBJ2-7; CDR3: CASSLVSGSSYEQYF; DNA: TGTGCCAGCAGCTTGGTATCAGGGAGCTCCTACGAGCAGTACTTC
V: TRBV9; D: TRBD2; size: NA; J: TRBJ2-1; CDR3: CASSVGRESYNEQFF; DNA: TGTGCCAGCAGCGTAGGGCGGGAGTCCTACAATGAGCAGTTCTTC
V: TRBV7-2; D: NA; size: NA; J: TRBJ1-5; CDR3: CATGVDSNQPQHF; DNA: TGTGCCACCGGAGTGGATAGCAATCAGCCCCAGCATTTT
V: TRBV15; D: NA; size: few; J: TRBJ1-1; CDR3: CATSRGSGVGAFF; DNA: TGTGCCACCAGCAGAGGATCGGGGGTCGGAGCTTTCTTT
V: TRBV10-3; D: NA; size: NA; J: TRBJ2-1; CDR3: CAIRGDLNSYNEQFF; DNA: TGTGCCATCAGAGGGGACTTAAACTCCTACAATGAGCAGTTCTTC